This record looks at one TCR beta chain sequence and its context. The length of the CDR3 is 15 residues. Germline lookup yields CDR1 SGDLS and CDR2 YYNGEE. V lost 0 bases and J lost 2, with 10 bases in between. Source study methods: ImmunoSEQ gave junction-only sequences without quality scores, so filtering differed. Sequenced by immunoSEQ multiplex PCR; TCRdb stores in-frame clones only, minus some. V and J calls and clone size come straight from that table; D and trimming were deduced from the DNA. The sample records millions of clones, roughly 92% being singletons. This sample stems from a study of shared clonotypes between healthy human individuals. The overall study: The donors, a couple of women and a few men, were aged 18 to 49.

Adult Caucasians living in Nashville, Tennessee made up all of the donors. Researchers partitioned CD4+ cells into CD45RA+ naive and CD45RA-negative memory subsets. Sequencing input: naive CD4+ T cells sorted from blood. Sample subset: CD45RA+ positively selected. This clonotype was obtained from a man in his late teens or twenties in good health. This rearrangement joins TRBV9 to TRBJ2-3, with D perhaps TRBD1 (6 bases). The CDR3, as DNA: TGTGCCAGCAGCGTAGAGGGGGTCCACACAGATACGCAGTATTTT. Residues: CASSVEGVHTDTQYF.